This TCR beta chain was documented in a study of OX40 agonist ivuxolimab in advanced cancers. Study-wide background: The dose-escalation cohort had hepatocellular carcinoma, melanoma, renal cell or head and neck cancer. Aged roughly 23 to 80 with a mean of approximately 60 years, they were roughly 83% male. General study results and limits: Partial responders receiving 0.1-3.0 mg/kg showed among the lowest clonal expansion. Dose levels from 0.1 to 3.0 mg/kg saw CD4+ and CD8+ blood T cells expand clonally by week 6.

Data came from immunoSEQ multiplex PCR; TCRdb stores just in-frame clones and leaves some out. The table records roughly 74,000 clones, about 93% of them present only once. This clone appeared once. Its antigen remains unidentified. The length of the CDR3 is 15 residues. Germline CDR1 SGHRS, CDR2 YFSETQ. The sequencing used CD4+ or CD8+ T cells sorted from blood, collected in a trial of the OX40 agonist ivuxolimab. The chain combines TRBV5-1 with TRBJ2-5; D might be TRBD2 (5 bases). The assigned J gene may be wrong: the sequence end matches TRBJ2-7 better. This TCR was recovered from an adult with an advanced solid tumor such as melanoma, head and neck, liver or kidney cancer. The chain's CDR3 is CASSLGRPGFYEQYF. Here the CDR3 DNA reads TGCGCCAGCAGCTTGGGTCGGCCGGGATTCTACGAGCAGTACTTC.